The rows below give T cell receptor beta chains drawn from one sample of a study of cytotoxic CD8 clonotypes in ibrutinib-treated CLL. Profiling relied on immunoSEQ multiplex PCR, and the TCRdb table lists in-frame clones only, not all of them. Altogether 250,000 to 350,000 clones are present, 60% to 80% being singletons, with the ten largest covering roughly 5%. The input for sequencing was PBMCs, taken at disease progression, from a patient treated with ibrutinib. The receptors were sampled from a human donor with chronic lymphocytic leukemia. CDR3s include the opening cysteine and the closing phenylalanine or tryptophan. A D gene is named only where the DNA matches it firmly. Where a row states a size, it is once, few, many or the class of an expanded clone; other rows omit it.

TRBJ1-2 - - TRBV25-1 TGTGCCAGCAGTGAACTGGACAGATCTAACTATGGCTACACCTTC CASSELDRSNYGYTF
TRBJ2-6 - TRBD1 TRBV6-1 TGTGCCAGCAGGGAGACAGGGACCAACGTCCTGACTTTC CASRETGTNVLTF
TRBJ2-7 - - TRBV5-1 TGCGCCAGCAGCTTAGGGCAGGGGCAGTACTTC CASSLGQGQYF
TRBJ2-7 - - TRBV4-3 TGCGCCAGCAGCCAAGGGGGAAGGGGAGCCGGAGACAGGGAGCAGTACTTC CASSQGGRGAGDREQYF
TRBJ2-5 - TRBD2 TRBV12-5 TGTGCTAGTGGTTTGGTACTAGCGGGGGACCGTAGAGAGACCCAGTACTTC CASGLVLAGDRRETQYF
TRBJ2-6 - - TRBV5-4 TGTGCCAGCAGCCGCGCCGGGTTTAAGTCTGGGGCCAACGTCCTGACTTTC CASSRAGFKSGANVLTF
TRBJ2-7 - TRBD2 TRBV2 TGTGCCAGCAGCGACCTGCGGGGGTTATCAGCCTACGAGCAGTACTTC CASSDLRGLSAYEQYF
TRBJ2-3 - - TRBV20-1 TGCAGTGCCTCCTCTGGGGCGCTGCCATTTTTT CSASSGALPFF
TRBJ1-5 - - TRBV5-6 TGTGCCAGCAGCGCTCGACTGATTAGCAATCAGCCCCAGCATTTT CASSARLISNQPQHF
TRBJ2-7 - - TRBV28 TGTGCCAGCAGTCCAAGACCCTACCCCCACGAGCAGTACTTC CASSPRPYPHEQYF
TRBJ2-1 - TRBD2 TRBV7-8 TGTGCCAGCAGCTTTCAGGCAGGGTGGAAGCGGGAGGTTTACAATGAGCAGTTCTTC CASSFQAGWKREVYNEQFF
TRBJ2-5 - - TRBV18 TGTGCCAGCTCACCCCGACCCGGTGGAGTGTGGAAAGAGACCCAGTACTTC CASSPRPGGVWKETQYF
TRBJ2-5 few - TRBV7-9 TGTGCCAGCAGCTTAGGACAGGCCTACCAAGAGACCCAGTACTTC CASSLGQAYQETQYF
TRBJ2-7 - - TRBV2 TGTGCCAGCAGGGCAGGGTTGAACGAGCAGTACTTC CASRAGLNEQYF
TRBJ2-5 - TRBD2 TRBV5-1 TGCGCCAGCAGCCCTCTCGGACTAGCGGGAGGGCGACAAGAGACCCAGTACTTC CASSPLGLAGGRQETQYF
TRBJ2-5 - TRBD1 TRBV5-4 TGTGCCAGCAGCTTGACAGGGGCGGAAGAGACCCAGTACTTC CASSLTGAEETQYF
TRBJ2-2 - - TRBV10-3 TGTGCCATAACGCTAAATTCGAACACCGGGGAGCTGTTTTTT CAITLNSNTGELFF
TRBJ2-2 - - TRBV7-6 TGTGCCAGCAGCTTTAGAGGGCTTACGAACACCGGGGAGCTGTTTTTT CASSFRGLTNTGELFF
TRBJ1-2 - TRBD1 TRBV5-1 TGCGCCAGCAGCTTGTTTCCAGGGGGTGGCTACACCTTC CASSLFPGGGYTF
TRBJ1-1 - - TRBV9 TGTGCCAGCAGCGTAGGAGGCGGGCGTTCGGACACTGAAGCTTTCTTT CASSVGGGRSDTEAFF
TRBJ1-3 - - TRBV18 TGTGCCAGCTCAACCGGAGCTCTCGCTGAGCACACCATATATTTT CASSTGALAEHTIYF
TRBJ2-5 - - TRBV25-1 TGTGCCAGCAGTGAAATCGTCATTAAAGAGACCCAGTACTTC CASSEIVIKETQYF
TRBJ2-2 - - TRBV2 TGTGCCAGCAGTGACAAAGTAAGGGAGCTGTTTTTT CASSDKVRELFF
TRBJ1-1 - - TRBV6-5 TGTGCCAGCAGTACCCATTGGATGAACACTGAAGCTTTCTTT CASSTHWMNTEAFF
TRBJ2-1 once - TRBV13 TGTGCCAGCAGCTCCAAGGGGCTAGACAATGAGCAGTTCTTC CASSSKGLDNEQFF
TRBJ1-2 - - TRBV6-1 TGTGCCAGCACGGCGGGTTCAGGCTATGGCTACACCTTC CASTAGSGYGYTF
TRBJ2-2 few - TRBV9 TGTGCCAGCAGCGTAGAATGGAGGGGGCGCACCGGGGAGCTGTTTTTT CASSVEWRGRTGELFF
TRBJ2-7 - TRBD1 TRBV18 TGTGCCAGCTCACCTTCCGGGACAGGGATAGTCGAGCAGTACTTC CASSPSGTGIVEQYF
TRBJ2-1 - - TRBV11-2 TGTGCCAGCAGCATAAGGGGTCTGGAGCAGTTCTTC CASSIRGLEQFF
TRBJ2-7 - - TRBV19 TGTGCCAGTAGTCTCTCAGGGGGGAAGGGGTACGAGCAGTACTTC CASSLSGGKGYEQYF
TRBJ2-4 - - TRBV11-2 TGTGCCAGCAGCCCAGGGGGGTTATGGCCGCCTAGGGCCAAAAACATTCAGTACTTC CASSPGGLWPPRAKNIQYF
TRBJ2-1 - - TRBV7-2 TGTGCCAGCAGCTTTGTGGTCCCCCATGAGCAGTTCTTC CASSFVVPHEQFF
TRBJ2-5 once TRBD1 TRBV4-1 TGCGCCAGCAGCCAAGCTACAGGGGGCAAGGTGACCCAGTACTTC CASSQATGGKVTQYF
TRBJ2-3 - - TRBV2 TGTGCCAGCAGGTTGACGGGCACAGATACGCAGTATTTT CASRLTGTDTQYF
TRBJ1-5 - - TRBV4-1 TGCGCCAGCAGCCAAGTTAAGGGTTCTAGCAATCAGCCCCAGCATTTT CASSQVKGSSNQPQHF
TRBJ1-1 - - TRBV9 TGTGCCAGCAGCCCACCGTCGCTTGGTTGGTCTGAAGCTTTCTTT CASSPPSLGWSEAFF
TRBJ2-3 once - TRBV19 TGTGCCAGTAGCGAATCAGGGGATACGCAGTATTTT CASSESGDTQYF
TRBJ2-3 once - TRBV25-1 TGTGCCAGCACCGACAGGTACACAGATACGCAGTATTTT CASTDRYTDTQYF
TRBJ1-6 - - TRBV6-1 TGTGCCAGCAGCCCGGGGGCGTCCCATTCACCCCTCCACTTT CASSPGASHSPLHF
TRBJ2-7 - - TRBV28 TGTGCCAGCAGTTTTGAGGGTGAGCAGTACTTC CASSFEGEQYF
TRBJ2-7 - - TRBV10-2 TGCGCCAGCGGGGATAAGTTACTCTCCGAGCAGTACTTC CASGDKLLSEQYF
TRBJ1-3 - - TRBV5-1 TGCGCCAGCAGCCCCTTCGGACAGAAGGGAAACACCATATATTTT CASSPFGQKGNTIYF
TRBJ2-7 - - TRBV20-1 TGCAGTGCTAGCGGGAGCTACGAGCAGTACTTC CSASGSYEQYF
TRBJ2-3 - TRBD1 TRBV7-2 TGTGCCAGTGCCGGGACAGGGCCCACAGATACGCAGTATTTT CASAGTGPTDTQYF
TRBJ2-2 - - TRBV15 TGTGCCACCAGCAGAGGAGCAGGGGCAACAGCGAACACCGGGGAGCTGTTTTTT CATSRGAGATANTGELFF
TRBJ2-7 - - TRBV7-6 TGTGCCAGCAGCTTAGTACAGACGGACTACGAGCAGTACTTC CASSLVQTDYEQYF
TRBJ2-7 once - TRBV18 TGTGCCAGCTCGGAATCAGGGACCTACGAGCAGTACTTC CASSESGTYEQYF
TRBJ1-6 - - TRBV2 TGTGCCAGCAGTGAGGGTTTTAGGGGTGATAATTCACCCCTCCACTTT CASSEGFRGDNSPLHF
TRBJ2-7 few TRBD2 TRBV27 TGTGCCAGCACGGGGAGGGACTACGAGCAGTACTTC CASTGRDYEQYF
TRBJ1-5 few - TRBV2 TGTGCCAGCAGTGAAGGGCAGCCGTATCAGCCCCAGCATTTT CASSEGQPYQPQHF
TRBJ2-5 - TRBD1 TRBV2 TGTGCCAGCAGCCAACCAAAGGACAGGGTAAAAGAGACCCAGTACTTC CASSQPKDRVKETQYF
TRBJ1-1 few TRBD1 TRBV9 TGTGCCAGCAGCCCGGGGACAGGGTGGGGAGGGGCTTTCTTT CASSPGTGWGGAFF
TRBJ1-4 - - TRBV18 TGTGCCAGCTCAGGGCTCATTAAGGAGGCGCCTGAAAAACTGTTTTTT CASSGLIKEAPEKLFF
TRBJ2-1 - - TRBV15 TGTGCCACCAGCAGAGACGAGCCGGGAGCTTGGGGGTCCAATGAGCAGTTCTTC CATSRDEPGAWGSNEQFF
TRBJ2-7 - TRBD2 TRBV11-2 TGTGCCAGCAGCTTAATCTCGGGAGGGTCGTACGAGCAGTACTTC CASSLISGGSYEQYF